This T cell receptor (beta chain) was identified during a study of OX40 agonist ivuxolimab in advanced cancers. Study-wide context: A diagnosis of hepatocellular carcinoma, melanoma, renal cell or head and neck cancer was present in dose-escalation patients. Three partial responders included one hepatocellular carcinoma patient and two cutaneous melanoma patients.

Study-level findings and limits: Averaging showed that CD8+ T cells had more expanded clones than CD4+ did. At doses 0.1 to 3.0 mg/kg, CD4+ and CD8+ clones expanded.

Method: immunoSEQ multiplex PCR; TCRdb's copy keeps in-frame clones and lacks some. The table records some 70,000 clones, nearly 90% of them present only once. In the case of this clone: What it recognizes is unknown.

The clonotype comes from an adult with an advanced solid tumor such as melanoma, head and neck, liver or kidney cancer. The sequences come from CD4+ or CD8+ T cells sorted from blood, collected in a trial of the OX40 agonist ivuxolimab.

The CDR3 reads CASSIPAGGLSRYEQYF. CDR3 nucleotide sequence: TGTGCCAGTAGTATCCCAGCGGGGGGGCTTAGTCGCTACGAGCAGTACTTC. The chain joins TRBV19 to TRBJ2-7; TRBD2 matches 10 bases. Germline V gene sequence: CDR1 LNHDA, CDR2 SQIVND (reference sequence). Losses at the gene ends were 3 bases for V and 3 bases for J; bases not matched to a gene: 11. CDR3 length equals 17 residues.